This entry describes one TCR beta chain. Its antigen is as yet unknown. This specimen belongs to a study of yellow fever vaccine responses in identical twins. General observations from the study: Vaccine-induced T cell responses in twins were reportedly observed to appear partly convergent, partly personalized.

This CDR3 spans 17 amino acids. V gave up 0 bases and J gave up 4 bases, with 16 bases separating them. Germline V gene lookup returns CDR1 MGHRA and CDR2 YSYEKL. Via MiXCR, TCRdb re-called the RT-PCR reads, giving one row per CDR3 protein. The table has more than 15,000 distinct CDR3 sequences, around 65% seen once; the top ten hold 2% to 2.5%. This clonotype was obtained from a young woman who received the yellow fever vaccine. V gene TRBV4-1 combines with J gene TRBJ1-5; no firm D call. Sequenced material: T cells from blood (PBMCs), unsorted or a sorted subset (not recorded which), taken before or after yellow fever vaccination (not recorded which). This chain's CDR3 is CASSQDQWGTGNQPQHF. The CDR3 DNA follows: TGCGCCAGCAGCCAAGATCAGTGGGGTACCGGGAATCAGCCCCAGCATTTT.